Below, one T cell receptor beta chain is given with its context. The entry originates in a study of blood T cell repertoires in COVID-19. This CDR3 region has 14 residues. CDR1 is LNHNV and CDR2 is YYDKDF in the germline V gene (reference sequence). V lost 0 bases and J lost 9, with 15 bases in between. In the original workflow: Nucleated cell number was recorded as an estimate derived from reference gene primer amplification. Sequenced by immunoSEQ multiplex PCR; TCRdb stores in-frame clones only, minus some. That table furnishes V, J and clone size, whereas the DNA furnished D and trimming. This sample has around 360,000 clones, with about 90% found just once.

The sample consisted of peripheral blood. The clonotype originates from a woman aged 25 to 39 with COVID-19, enrolled during active disease. The chain employs TRBV15 and TRBJ2-7; possibly TRBD2 for D (5 bases). Written as DNA, the CDR3 is TGTGCCACCAGCAGAGATAGTACTAGTCGGGTGCAGTACTTC. Its translation is CATSRDSTSRVQYF.